These 21 T cell receptor beta chains share one sample of origin, sequenced in a study of blood T cell repertoires in COVID-19 (dated by TCRdb to 2019 to 2021). The library was produced with the immunoSEQ multiplex PCR assay. TCRdb mirrors the immuneACCESS table, restricted to in-frame sequences. Some clones are absent from its copies; in checked studies, under half trace to an unresolved V gene, and the reason for the others is unknown. For this sample there are roughly 250,000 clones; roughly 90% appear just once. The ten largest clones represent about 6% of the sample. Material: PBMCs or T cells enriched from blood (not recorded which). The receptors originated from a woman aged 25 to 39 with acute COVID-19.

The rearrangement joins TRBV12-5 to TRBJ2-5; 10 nucleotides align to TRBD1. CDR1 and CDR2 from the germline V gene are LGHNT and FRNRAP. The CDR3 spans 14 residues. Losses at the gene ends were 6 bases for V and 5 bases for J; bases not matched to a gene: 6. CDR3 nucleotide sequence: TGTGCTAGTGGCTCGGGACAGGGGAAGGAGACCCAGTACTTC. It yields the protein CASGSGQGKETQYF.

The J gene is TRBJ2-7, the V gene TRBV6-5; no reliable D call. CDR1 MNHEY and CDR2 SVGAGI come from the germline V gene. This CDR3 spans 13 amino acids. Trimming left V 2 bases short and J 3 bases short, with 8 bases between. The CDR3 region is CASSYQKNYEQYF. Written as DNA, the CDR3 is TGTGCCAGCAGTTACCAGAAGAACTACGAGCAGTACTTC.

The V gene is TRBV4-2, the J gene TRBJ2-3; 8 bases are a match to TRBD2. Germline values: CDR1 LGHNA, CDR2 YNFKEQ. The length of the CDR3 is 15 residues. Losses at the gene ends were 4 bases for V and 4 bases for J; bases not matched to a gene: 7. As DNA, the CDR3 is TGTGCCAGCAGCCCCGGGGGGGGTATCCCAGATACGCAGTATTTT. Protein sequence: CASSPGGGIPDTQYF.

The J gene is TRBJ2-7, the V gene TRBV5-1, with D possibly TRBD2 on 6 matching bases. CDR1 SGHRS and CDR2 YFSETQ come from the germline V gene. This CDR3 has 11 amino acids. Trimming removed 4 bases from V and 6 bases from J, with 8 bases in between. In DNA, the CDR3 is TGCGCCAGCAGCGAAGCGGGCGAGCAGTACTTC. It yields the protein CASSEAGEQYF.

The chain uses TRBV7-2 and TRBJ2-7; D remains ambiguous. Trimming shortened V by 0 bases and J by 0 bases, and 3 bases separated the two germline ends. The germline gives CDR1 SGHTA, CDR2 FQGNSA. The CDR3 spans 13 residues. The CDR3: CASSLAASYEQYF. Here the CDR3 DNA reads TGTGCCAGCAGCTTAGCGGCCTCCTACGAGCAGTACTTC.

The rearrangement joins TRBV5-4 to TRBJ2-5; 10 bases match TRBD2. The J segment lost 6 bases and the V segment lost 5 bases, leaving 10 bases of the junction unmatched. The CDR3 covers 15 residues. Germline V gene lookup returns CDR1 SGHNT and CDR2 YYREEE (reference sequence). CDR3 amino acids: CASSQLAGGAKTQYF. DNA for the CDR3: TGTGCCAGCAGTCAATTAGCGGGAGGCGCCAAGACCCAGTACTTC.

The rearrangement joins TRBV6-1 to TRBJ1-1; no definite D call. The germline V and J ends were trimmed by 3 bases and 10 bases, with 12 bases remaining between them. The CDR3 runs to 12 residues. Germline CDR1 is MNHNS and CDR2 is SASEGT. CDR3 sequence reads: CASSDGPAGAFF. The CDR3 nucleotides read TGTGCCAGCAGTGATGGGCCCGCTGGAGCTTTCTTT.

The rearrangement joins TRBV28 to TRBJ1-3; D unresolved. Per the germline V gene, CDR1 is MDHEN and CDR2 is SYDVKM. Trimming cost V 4 bases and J 0 bases, with 7 bases left between them. The CDR3 totals 14 residues. The CDR3 DNA is TGTGCCAGCAGTTGGCCTGGCTCTGGAAACACCATATATTTT. Amino acid sequence: CASSWPGSGNTIYF.

The CDR3 bases are TGTGCCAGCAGCTTTTCCGGGACTAGCGGGGGGCGTCCCGAGCAGTACTTC. It translates to CASSFSGTSGGRPEQYF. The gene calls are TRBV7-2 and TRBJ2-7; 15 bases map to TRBD2. Germline CDR1 and CDR2: SGHTA and FQGNSA. CDR3 size: 17 residues. Germline trimming cut 3 bases from V and 6 bases from J; bases unmatched to any gene: 9.

V and J are TRBV27 and TRBJ1-2, with 10 bases matching TRBD1. V lost 4 bases to trimming and J lost 5 bases; unmatched junction nucleotides: 7. CDR3 size: 15 residues. The germline V gene encodes CDR1 MNHEY and CDR2 SMNVEV (reference sequence). CDR3: CASSSTGTGVYGYTF. The CDR3 DNA sequence: TGTGCCAGCAGTTCGACCGGGACAGGGGTGTATGGCTACACCTTC.

The chain is built from TRBV10-2 and TRBJ2-2; perhaps TRBD1 as D (6 bases). The CDR3 consists of 14 residues. Germline lookup yields CDR1 WSHSY and CDR2 SAAADI. The V and J ends lost 8 bases and 0 bases respectively, with 10 bases between them. CDR3 nucleotide sequence: TGCGCCAGCCAGACAGGTGCGAACACCGGGGAGCTGTTTTTT. It encodes CASQTGANTGELFF.

This clone appeared a few times. This chain uses TRBV3-1 (or the pseudogene TRBV3-2) with TRBJ2-2, with 10 bases aligning to TRBD1. Germline-derived CDR1 and CDR2 are LGHDT and YNNKEL (reference sequence). The CDR3 has 14 residues. Unmatched junction bases numbered 6, after V lost 7 bases and J lost 7 bases. The CDR3 sequence is CASNDRGQIGELFF. The CDR3 nucleotides read TGTGCCAGCAACGACAGGGGGCAAATCGGGGAGCTGTTTTTT.

The genes are TRBV27 and TRBJ2-3; weak D call: TRBD2 (6 bases). Germline loops: CDR1 MNHEY, CDR2 SMNVEV (reference sequence). The V end was cut by 6 bases, the J end by 2 bases, with 15 bases between. The CDR3 extends over 15 amino acids. The CDR3 DNA sequence: TGTGCCAGCAGCCCCGCGGGGCGTTACACAGATACGCAGTATTTT. It translates to CASSPAGRYTDTQYF.

V gene TRBV15 combines with J gene TRBJ1-5; a possible D gene is TRBD1 (5 bases). The V gene lost 2 bases and the J gene lost 6 bases, with 32 bases spanning the gap. The CDR3 is 21 residues long. Germline-derived CDR1 and CDR2 are LNHNV and YYDKDF (reference sequence). CDR3 protein: CATSRPSRLPDQGFMRQPQHF. CDR3 sequence (DNA): TGTGCCACCAGCAGACCGTCGCGTCTACCGGATCAGGGATTCATGCGTCAGCCCCAGCATTTT.

The chain is built from TRBV29-1 and TRBJ2-3; no definite D call. Germline assignment: CDR1 SQVTM and CDR2 ANQGSEA. The CDR3 runs 13 residues. Between the trimmed V and J ends, which lost 5 bases and 5 bases, there was a span of 14 bases. CDR3: CSVLRASGDTQYF. CDR3 bases: TGCAGCGTTCTCCGCGCAAGTGGAGATACGCAGTATTTT.

This CDR3 is CASGWGPGQGDETQYF. The CDR3 DNA reads TGTGCTAGTGGTTGGGGACCGGGACAGGGGGATGAGACCCAGTACTTC. The gene calls are TRBV12-5 and TRBJ2-5; 11 bases map to TRBD1. The CDR3 covers 16 residues. V was pared by 4 bases and J by 5 bases, with 9 bases of the junction left unmatched. Germline V gene lookup returns CDR1 LGHNT and CDR2 FRNRAP.

This CDR3 is CASRSTGGTNQPQHF. Written as DNA, the CDR3 is TGTGCCAGTAGAAGTACAGGGGGGACCAATCAGCCCCAGCATTTT. V and J are TRBV19 and TRBJ1-5, with 8 bases fitting TRBD1. The germline V gene has CDR1 LNHDA and CDR2 SQIVND (reference sequence). The CDR3 runs to 15 residues. The V gene end was trimmed by 6 bases and the J gene end by 3 bases; junction bases not matched to a gene: 7.

This clone was detected ten times or more. This chain links TRBV6-1 with TRBJ2-2; 7 bases are a match to TRBD2. Germline V gene sequence: CDR1 MNHNS, CDR2 SASEGT. With 7 bases clipped from V and 6 bases from J, the junction kept 8 bases outside the gene matches. This CDR3 comprises 14 residues. The CDR3 coding sequence is TGTGCCAGCACCAAGACTAGCCTGGCCGGGGAGCTGTTTTTT. It is translated as CASTKTSLAGELFF.

This sequence joins TRBV28 and TRBJ2-7; 10 positions agree with TRBD1. Germline V gives CDR1 MDHEN, CDR2 SYDVKM. Trimming cost V 3 bases and J 1 base; bases outside gene matches: 3. This CDR3 has 15 residues. The CDR3 coding sequence is TGTGCCAGCAGTTTCGGACAGGGGGTTTCCTACGAGCAGTACTTC. Translated, it gives CASSFGQGVSYEQYF.

The genes are TRBV27 and TRBJ2-6; D unclear. The CDR3 length is 16 residues. Germline loops: CDR1 MNHEY, CDR2 SMNVEV (reference sequence). V was shortened by 2 bases and J by 0 bases, with 8 bases between the two germline ends. The CDR3 here is CASSLVPTSGANVLTF. In DNA, the CDR3 is TGTGCCAGCAGTTTAGTCCCTACCTCTGGGGCCAACGTCCTGACTTTC.

The chain links TRBV9 to TRBJ1-3; 8 bases map to TRBD1. The CDR3 is made up of 16 amino acids. Germline values: CDR1 SGDLS, CDR2 YYNGEE. The junction had 9 bases not matched to a gene; V was cut back by 3 bases and J by 4 bases. The CDR3 DNA reads TGTGCCAGCAGCGCTCCCAGGACAGGGATAGGAAACACCATATATTTT. It codes for CASSAPRTGIGNTIYF. Full variable domain (outside the CDR3, taken from reference TRBV9 and TRBJ1-3): DSGVTQTPKHLITATGQRVTLRCSPRSGDLSVYWYQQSLDQGLQFLIQYYNGEERAKGNILERFSAQQFPDLHSELNLSSLELGDSALYFCASSAPRTGIGNTIYFGEGSWLTVV.